The subject of this entry is one TCR beta chain. The antigen is undetermined. The data were obtained in a study of CXCR3-negative and CXCR3-positive naive CD8 T cells. Cells that were CD45RO-CCR7+CD27+CD95- constituted naive CD8+ T cells. Carrying UMI labels, the TRB cDNA libraries were prepared through 5' RACE. TCRdb reanalyzed the 5' RACE reads and collapses them to one entry per CDR3 protein, without DNA. The table counts tens of thousands of distinct CDR3 sequences; around 1.9% lies in the top ten. Germline V gene sequence: CDR1 SQVTM, CDR2 ANQGSEA. The CDR3 is made up of 12 amino acids. Regarding the study as a whole: Across naive subsets, surface CD5 expression was comparable, and TCR strength was inferred from properties of the TRB CDR3.

The chain carries TRBV29-1 and TRBJ1-1. The receptor was derived from a human donor in good health. Some clones in this sample may be carry-over from other donors' samples. The sample was naive CXCR3- CD8+ T cells from blood. Indicated subset: CD45RO-CCR7+CD27+CD95- naive CD8+ T cells lacking CXCR3 (TNR3-). The CDR3 sequence is CSVVGQNTEAFF.